Shown below are 9 T cell receptor beta chains from a single sample sequenced in a study of shared clonotypes between healthy human individuals. Clones were read by immunoSEQ multiplex PCR, and TCRdb kept only the in-frame ones, dropping some. The sample has 2 million to 2.5 million clones; roughly 93% are singletons. The specimen was naive CD4+ T cells from PBMCs. Subset: CD45RA+ positively selected. The receptors come from a man younger than 35 in good health. Some clones in this sample may be carry-over from other donors' samples.

The J gene is TRBJ2-1, the V gene TRBV7-3; TRBD1 agrees at 11 bases. Germline V lookup: CDR1 SGHTA, CDR2 FQGTGA. Unmatched junction bases numbered 1, after V lost 1 base and J lost 2 bases. This CDR3 contains 16 residues. The DNA for the CDR3 is TGTGCCAGCAGCTTAAAGGGACAGGGGGCCTACAATGAGCAGTTCTTC. It yields the protein CASSLKGQGAYNEQFF.

This rearrangement joins TRBV7-2 to TRBJ1-1; D gene ambiguous. This CDR3 is built from 14 residues. Germline CDR1 and CDR2: SGHTA and FQGNSA. V was clipped by 1 base and J by 4 bases, with 10 bases between them. Here the CDR3 DNA reads TGTGCCAGCAGCTTAGTCGGCGTGGGCACTGAAGCTTTCTTT. This translates into CASSLVGVGTEAFF.

A remark on this clone: Within the sample, other DNA sequences also encode this same CDR3. The genes are TRBV6-5 and TRBJ2-3; D is unclear. Germline CDR1 and CDR2: MNHEY and SVGAGI. The CDR3 runs to 12 residues. Trimming left V 6 bases short and J 2 bases short, with 6 bases between. Written as DNA, the CDR3 is TGTGCCAGCAGGGGCCCCACAGATACGCAGTATTTT. Translation gives CASRGPTDTQYF.

The rearrangement links TRBV5-1 to TRBJ2-1; no clear D gene. V gave up 2 bases and J gave up 7 bases, with 7 bases separating them. Germline V gives CDR1 SGHRS, CDR2 YFSETQ. This CDR3 spans 12 amino acids. CDR3 region: CASSFPANEQFF. The CDR3 DNA follows: TGCGCCAGCAGCTTCCCCGCGAATGAGCAGTTCTTC.

This clone has a single count. The CDR3 nucleotides read TGTGCCAGCAGTACAGGGTACACTGAAGCTTTCTTT. This codes for CASSTGYTEAFF. This chain uses TRBV28 with TRBJ1-1; D perhaps matches TRBD1 (6 bases). Trimming removed 5 bases at V and 3 bases at J, with 7 bases between. CDR1 is MDHEN, CDR2 SYDVKM, per germline. The CDR3 is 12 amino acids.

This chain uses TRBV5-1 with TRBJ2-1, with D unresolved. V was cut by 1 base and J by 2 bases, with 4 bases left in between. This CDR3 is built from 13 residues. CDR1 and CDR2 (germline): SGHRS, YFSETQ. The CDR3, as DNA: TGCGCCAGCAGCTTGAGCCCCTACAATGAGCAGTTCTTC. Amino acids: CASSLSPYNEQFF.

This chain joins TRBV20-1 and TRBJ2-1; 8 nucleotides match TRBD2. V dropped 6 bases and J dropped 9; count of bases not matched to a gene: 4. This CDR3 is 11 amino acids long. Germline CDR1 and CDR2: DFQATT and SNEGSKA (reference sequence). Written as DNA, the CDR3 is TGCAGTGCGAGTAGCGGGGTTGAGCAGTTCTTC. Its translation is CSASSGVEQFF.

This clone was seen once. The gene calls are TRBV28 and TRBJ1-1, with D hard to call. The CDR3 loop spans 15 amino acids. Looked up from germline, CDR1 is MDHEN and CDR2 is SYDVKM. V lost 1 base and J lost 4, with 13 bases in between. The CDR3 region is CASSLYAPRGTEAFF. The CDR3 region has the DNA TGTGCCAGCAGTTTATATGCACCTCGCGGCACTGAAGCTTTCTTT.

This chain uses TRBV30 with TRBJ2-7, with 7 bases matching TRBD2. This CDR3 spans 16 amino acids. The germline V gene has CDR1 GTSNPN and CDR2 SVGIG (reference sequence). Trimming cost V 3 bases and J 7 bases; bases outside gene matches: 18. CDR3 residues: CAWRTQRGKGYGEQYF. The CDR3 region has the DNA TGTGCCTGGAGGACACAGCGGGGTAAGGGGTATGGGGAGCAGTACTTC.